This T cell receptor beta chain was recovered during a study of shared clonotypes between healthy human individuals. Approximately 30,000 T cell genomes (roughly 220 ng DNA) went into each sorted-subset replicate. TCRdb's table, derived via immunoSEQ multiplex PCR, lists solely in-frame clones and lacks some. Counted here are 600,000 to 750,000 clones, around 91% occurring once; the ten biggest clones make up about 34%. The TCR originated in a man between 18 and 29 years old in good health. Some clones in this sample may be carry-over from other donors' samples. Sequencing was carried out using memory CD8+ T cells from PBMCs. The subset is: CD45RO+ cells pooled with CCR7-negative TemRA cells.

DNA of the CDR3: TGTGCCAGCAGTTTAAGCGGGAGGGCATTCAATGAGCAGTTCTTC. This codes for CASSLSGRAFNEQFF. The gene calls are TRBV27 and TRBJ2-1; 10 bases map to TRBD2. This CDR3 is built from 15 residues. V trimming: 2 bases; J trimming: 6 bases; junction bases outside the gene matches: 4. Germline-derived CDR1 and CDR2 are MNHEY and SMNVEV (reference sequence).